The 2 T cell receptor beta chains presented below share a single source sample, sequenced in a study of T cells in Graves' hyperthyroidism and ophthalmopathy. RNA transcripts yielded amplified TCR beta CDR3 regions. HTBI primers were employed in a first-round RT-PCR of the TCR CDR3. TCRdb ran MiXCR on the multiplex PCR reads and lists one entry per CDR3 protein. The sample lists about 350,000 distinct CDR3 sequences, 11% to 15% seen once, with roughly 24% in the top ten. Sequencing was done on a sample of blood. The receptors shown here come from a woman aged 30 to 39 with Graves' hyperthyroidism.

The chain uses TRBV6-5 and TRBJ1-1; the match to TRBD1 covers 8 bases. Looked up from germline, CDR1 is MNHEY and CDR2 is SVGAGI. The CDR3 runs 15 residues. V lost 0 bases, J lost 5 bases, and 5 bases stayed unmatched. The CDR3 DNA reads TGTGCCAGCAGTTACTCGGCCAGGGGGCATACTGAAGCTTTCTTT. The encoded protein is CASSYSARGHTEAFF.

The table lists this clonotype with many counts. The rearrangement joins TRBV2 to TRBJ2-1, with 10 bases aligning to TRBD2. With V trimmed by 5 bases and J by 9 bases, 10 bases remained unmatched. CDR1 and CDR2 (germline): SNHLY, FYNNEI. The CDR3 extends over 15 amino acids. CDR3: CASSIVASGSGEQFF. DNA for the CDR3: TGTGCCAGCAGTATTGTGGCTAGCGGGAGTGGTGAGCAGTTCTTC.